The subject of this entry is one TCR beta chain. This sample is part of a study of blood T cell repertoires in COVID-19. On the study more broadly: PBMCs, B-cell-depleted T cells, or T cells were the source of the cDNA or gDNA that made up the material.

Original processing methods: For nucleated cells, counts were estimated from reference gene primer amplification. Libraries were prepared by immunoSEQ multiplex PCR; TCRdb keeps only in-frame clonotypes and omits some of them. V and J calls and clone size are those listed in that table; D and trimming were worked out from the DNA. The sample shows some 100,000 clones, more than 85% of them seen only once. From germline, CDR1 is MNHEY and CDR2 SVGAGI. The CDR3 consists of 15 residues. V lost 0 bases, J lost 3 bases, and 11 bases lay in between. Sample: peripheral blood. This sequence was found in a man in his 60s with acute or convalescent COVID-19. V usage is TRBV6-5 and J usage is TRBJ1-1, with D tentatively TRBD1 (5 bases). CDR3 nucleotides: TGTGCCAGCAGTTACTCGATCAGGGTGCACACTGAAGCTTTCTTT. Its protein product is CASSYSIRVHTEAFF.